This T cell receptor (beta chain) was recorded in a study of T cells after yellow fever vaccination. Study-level findings and limits: Researchers cautioned that FACS-sorted repertoires could harbor abundant clonotypes contaminating from the bulk population.

TCRdb processed the 5' RACE reads anew with MiXCR; each CDR3 protein has one entry. The sample lists 110,000 or so distinct CDR3 sequences; about 7.2% were seen once. In its sample, this clonotype was seen many times. Antigen unknown. The receptor comes from a young man who received the YFV17D yellow fever vaccine. This specimen was CD4+ T cells sorted from PBMCs, taken about 49 days after the first yellow fever vaccination.

This chain's CDR3 is CASSVNSYEQYF. In DNA, the CDR3 is TGTGCCAGCAGCGTAAACTCCTACGAGCAGTACTTC. The rearrangement uses TRBV9 and TRBJ2-7; D ambiguous. V lost 1 base, J lost 0 bases, and 2 bases lay in between. CDR3 length: 12 residues. Per the germline V gene, CDR1 is SGDLS and CDR2 is YYNGEE. The full variable domain, in which reference TRBV9 and TRBJ2-7 provide the parts outside the CDR3, is DSGVTQTPKHLITATGQRVTLRCSPRSGDLSVYWYQQSLDQGLQFLIQYYNGEERAKGNILERFSAQQFPDLHSELNLSSLELGDSALYFCASSVNSYEQYFGPGTRLTVT.